Listed below are T cell receptor beta chains from one sample, sequenced in a study of vaccination and CD4 T cells after COVID-19. One entry per CDR3 protein results from TCRdb running MiXCR on the PCR reads. The sample contains roughly 7,400 distinct CDR3 sequences, about 38% of which appear only once. Antigens for these TCRs are unknown. Sequencing was carried out using CD4+ T cells from blood, cultured in vitro. These receptors all come from a human donor in good health. The CDR3 runs from the conserved cysteine through the conserved F or W. The D gene is left open where the match is weak. Size values are once, few and many counts, or a class for expanded clones, and some rows have none.

v_call	j_call	d_call	clone_size	cdr3_aa	cdr3_nt
TRBV12-3/TRBV12-4	TRBJ2-7	-	-	CASSLRSINSYEQYF	TGTGCCAGCAGTTTAAGGTCAATAAACTCCTACGAGCAGTACTTC
TRBV30	TRBJ2-3	-	-	CAWRQPGTDTQYF	TGTGCCTGGAGGCAACCTGGTACAGATACGCAGTATTTT
TRBV11-3	TRBJ1-2	TRBD1	-	CASSVGQGDYGYTF	TGTGCCAGCAGCGTGGGACAGGGGGACTATGGCTACACCTTC
TRBV2	TRBJ1-2	-	-	CASSEQAGTYGYTF	TGTGCCAGCAGTGAACAGGCAGGGACCTATGGCTACACCTTC
TRBV6-1	TRBJ1-1	-	few	CASTRGSGLSNTEAFF	TGTGCCAGCACTCGAGGGTCTGGGTTAAGTAACACTGAAGCTTTCTTT
TRBV12-3/TRBV12-4	TRBJ1-2	-	-	CASSFRELVLSGYTF	TGTGCCAGCAGCTTCAGGGAGCTAGTACTGTCTGGCTACACCTTC
TRBV14	TRBJ2-1	TRBD2	-	CASSPRLAPNEQFF	TGTGCCAGCAGCCCCAGACTAGCTCCCAATGAGCAGTTCTTC
TRBV6-4	TRBJ2-2	-	-	CASSPESLGTGELFF	TGTGCCAGCAGTCCGGAATCGTTGGGCACCGGGGAGCTGTTTTTT
TRBV19	TRBJ2-5	-	-	CASSNRYGETQYF	TGTGCCAGTAGTAATAGGTATGGAGAGACCCAGTACTTC
TRBV6-1	TRBJ1-1	-	-	CASSAVGNTEAFF	TGTGCCAGCAGTGCGGTTGGGAACACTGAAGCTTTCTTT
TRBV2	TRBJ2-5	TRBD2	once	CASSERLAVETQYF	TGTGCCAGCAGTGAACGTCTAGCGGTAGAGACCCAGTACTTC
TRBV6-1	TRBJ2-1	-	once	CASSDRGDEQFF	TGTGCCAGCAGCGACCGAGGGGATGAGCAGTTCTTC
TRBV20-1	TRBJ1-2	TRBD1	-	CSARDPTGGNYGYTF	TGCAGTGCTAGAGATCCCACAGGGGGGAACTATGGCTACACCTTC
TRBV20-1	TRBJ2-3	TRBD1	few	CGSGDRGSDTQYF	TGCGGGTCCGGGGACAGGGGATCAGATACGCAGTATTTT
TRBV11-2	TRBJ2-2	TRBD2	-	CASSPWQRGEGELFF	TGTGCCAGCAGCCCTTGGCAGCGGGGCGAGGGGGAGCTGTTTTTT
TRBV5-8	TRBJ1-2	TRBD1	-	CASSRTGGNGYTF	TGTGCCAGCAGCAGGACAGGGGGTAATGGCTACACCTTC
TRBV7-6	TRBJ2-7	TRBD1	few	CASSSSGTGYYEQYF	TGTGCCAGCAGCTCCAGCGGGACAGGGTACTACGAGCAGTACTTC
TRBV14	TRBJ1-2	-	-	CASSQDWGDYGYTF	TGTGCCAGCAGCCAAGACTGGGGGGATTATGGCTACACCTTC
TRBV12-3/TRBV12-4	TRBJ1-5	-	-	CASSTGTYNQPQHF	TGTGCCAGCAGTACCGGGACATACAATCAGCCCCAGCATTTT
TRBV7-8	TRBJ2-2	TRBD1	few	CASSLQGAGGELFF	TGTGCCAGCAGCCTACAGGGGGCGGGCGGGGAGCTGTTTTTT
TRBV6-1	TRBJ1-6	TRBD1	few	CASRDFKGQGVGPPLHF	TGTGCCAGCAGGGATTTTAAGGGGCAGGGGGTAGGACCACCCCTCCACTTT
TRBV28	TRBJ2-5	-	once	CASKGSGETQYF	TGTGCCAGCAAGGGGTCGGGGGAGACCCAGTACTTC
TRBV11-2	TRBJ2-7	TRBD2	-	CASSRGGRASTYEQYF	TGTGCCAGCAGCCGCGGCGGGAGGGCATCGACCTACGAGCAGTACTTC
TRBV20-1	TRBJ2-7	TRBD1	-	CSASGHLRDRDYEQYF	TGCAGTGCTAGCGGACACCTGAGGGACAGGGACTACGAGCAGTACTTC
TRBV6-1	TRBJ1-6	-	few	CASSAVGDNSPLHF	TGTGCCAGCAGTGCTGTGGGAGATAATTCACCCCTCCACTTT